The TCR beta chain under discussion was sequenced for a study of PD-1 blockade in classical Hodgkin lymphoma. Whole-study results and caveats: Before treatment, TCR diversity in newly diagnosed patients was reportedly lower than in healthy donors. Complete responders started with a diversity level that resembled newly diagnosed patients at baseline.

Using immunoSEQ multiplex PCR, the repertoire was profiled, and TCRdb retains in-frame clones only, with some absent. There are 40,000 to 65,000 clones in the sample; approximately 81% occur only once, and about 15% lies in the top ten. The CDR3 length is 15 residues. V was clipped by 6 bases and J by 4 bases, with 16 bases between them. The V gene's germline CDR1 is KGHSH and CDR2 LQKENI. No patient escaped relapse after autologous stem cell transplantation, and brentuximab vedotin exposure varied. On this clone: Its antigen remains unknown.

The chain carries TRBV18 and TRBJ2-1, with D unresolved. The source was peripheral blood mononuclear cells (PBMCs), collected at baseline. This sequence was found in a human donor with classical Hodgkin lymphoma. CDR3 sequence (DNA): TGTGCCAGCTCCCTACAGCTCTTGAGGTACAATGAGCAGTTCTTC. As protein: CASSLQLLRYNEQFF.